This T cell receptor beta chain was found in a study of T cell clones after liver transplantation. Study overall: Samples came from ITN030ST, which attempted immunosuppression withdrawal within 2 years of liver transplantation. Tolerance: complete withdrawal held at least one year, liver enzymes staying within twice normal.

Broader study findings: The donor-reactive repertoire was only partly measurable in two subjects, lacking donor cells.

Looked up from germline, CDR1 is SNHLY and CDR2 is FYNNEI. The CDR3 runs to 16 residues. The germline V and J ends were trimmed by 7 bases and 0 bases, with 13 bases remaining between them. Note on this clone: Its antigen is undetermined.

CD3+CD4+ and CD3+CD8+ cells were FACS-sorted from thawed unstimulated PBMCs. Generated by immunoSEQ multiplex PCR, the TCRdb table keeps only in-frame clones and is missing some. The sample contains tens of thousands of clones, about 88% of which appear only once. Sequences were derived from CD4+ T cells from blood, sampled before liver transplant. This sequence originates from a human donor who received a liver transplant. The chain uses TRBV2 and TRBJ2-6; D gene unclear. In DNA, the CDR3 is TGTGCCAGCACCCGCACCGGTGGCTCTGGGGCCAACGTCCTGACTTTC. Translating gives CASTRTGGSGANVLTF.